This T cell receptor beta chain was recovered during a study of blood T cell repertoires in COVID-19. Study summary: Sites across the United States, Italy and Spain contributed samples from acute and convalescent COVID-19. Sample material is recorded as cDNA or gDNA derived from T cells, B-cell-depleted T cells, or PBMCs.

Original analysis: Amplified reference gene primers provided the basis for estimating nucleated cell counts. The protocol was immunoSEQ multiplex PCR, while the TCRdb copy is restricted to in-frame clones and leaves out a portion. V and J calls and clone size are copied from that table; D and trimming were computed from the DNA. Here the sample spans 100,000 to 150,000 clones, over 60% being singletons. Trimming took 1 base from V and 5 from J; bases not matched to a gene: 7. The germline V gene encodes CDR1 MNHNS and CDR2 SASEGT. The CDR3 runs to 16 residues. This clonotype originated in a woman between 65 and 79 years old with acute or convalescent COVID-19. The sample taken for sequencing was peripheral blood. This chain joins TRBV6-1 and TRBJ2-1; 8 bases are a match to TRBD2. The CDR3 spells CASSEGGAGGHNEQFF. The DNA for the CDR3 is TGTGCCAGCAGTGAAGGCGGGGCGGGAGGTCACAATGAGCAGTTCTTC.